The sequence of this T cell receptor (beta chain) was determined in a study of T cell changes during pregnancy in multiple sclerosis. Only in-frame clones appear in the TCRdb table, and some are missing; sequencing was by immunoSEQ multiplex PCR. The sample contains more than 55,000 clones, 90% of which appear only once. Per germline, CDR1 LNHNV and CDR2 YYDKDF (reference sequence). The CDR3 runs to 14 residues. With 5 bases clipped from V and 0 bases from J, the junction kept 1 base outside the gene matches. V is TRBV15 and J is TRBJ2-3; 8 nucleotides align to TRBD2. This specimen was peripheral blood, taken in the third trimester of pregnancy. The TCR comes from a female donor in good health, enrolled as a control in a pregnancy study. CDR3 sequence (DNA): TGTGCCACCAGCCCTAGCGGGAGCACAGATACGCAGTATTTT. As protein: CATSPSGSTDTQYF.